The 25 T cell receptor beta chains listed next were all sequenced from one sample in a study of OX40 agonist ivuxolimab in advanced cancers. The assay was immunoSEQ multiplex PCR, and TCRdb's table has in-frame clones only and misses some. The sample has more than 9,000 clones; about 63% are singletons. The sequencing here drew on CD4+ or CD8+ T cells sorted from blood, taken in a trial of the OX40 agonist ivuxolimab. These receptor sequences come from an adult with an advanced solid tumor such as melanoma, head and neck, liver or kidney cancer.

The chain has TRBV7-6 and TRBJ1-1; no clear D gene. The CDR3 is 14 amino acids. CDR1 is SGHVS, CDR2 FNYEAQ, per germline. Trimming shortened V by 1 base and J by 1 base, and 7 bases separated the two germline ends. This CDR3 reads CASSLESTNTEAFF. DNA of the CDR3: TGTGCCAGCAGCTTAGAAAGCACGAACACTGAAGCTTTCTTT.

The chain has TRBV12-5 and TRBJ1-1, with D possibly being TRBD1 (5 bases). The CDR3 covers 14 residues. V was pared by 1 base and J by 5 bases, with 11 bases between. Germline lookup yields CDR1 LGHNT and CDR2 FRNRAP. As DNA, the CDR3 is TGTGCTAGTGGTTTGGCGGGGGGTTTGACTGAAGCTTTCTTT. Translated: CASGLAGGLTEAFF.

V is TRBV5-5 and J is TRBJ2-7, with a tentative D call TRBD2 (6 bases). The V end lost 0 bases, the J end lost 3 bases, and 10 bases lay between the germline ends. The germline V gene has CDR1 SGHKS and CDR2 YYEKEE (reference sequence). The CDR3 is 14 residues long. CDR3 amino acids: CASSLAFGGYEQYF. CDR3 DNA: TGTGCCAGCAGCTTGGCCTTCGGGGGCTACGAGCAGTACTTC.

By share, this clone counts as medium-sized. The V and J genes are TRBV12-5 and TRBJ2-5; 7 bases are shared with TRBD1. Germline trimming cut 1 base from V and 5 bases from J; bases unmatched to any gene: 7. This CDR3 spans 15 amino acids. CDR1 and CDR2 from the germline V gene are LGHNT and FRNRAP. The CDR3 nucleotides read TGTGCTAGTGGTTTGGAATCGACAGGGATGGAGACCCAGTACTTC. As protein: CASGLESTGMETQYF.

By sample fraction, this clone is medium-sized (0.01 to 0.1%). This chain links TRBV7-9 with TRBJ2-7; possible D gene TRBD1, 6 bases. The V gene lost 7 bases and the J gene lost 5 bases, with 15 bases spanning the gap. This CDR3 has 13 residues. Germline V gene data show CDR1 as SEHNR and CDR2 as FQNEAQ (reference sequence). CDR3 amino acids: CASNRQVHDEQYF. The CDR3 nucleotides are TGTGCCAGCAACAGACAGGTCCACGACGAGCAGTACTTC.

V usage is TRBV9 and J usage is TRBJ2-1; 9 bases map to TRBD2. The CDR3 spans 15 residues. With V trimmed by 4 bases and J by 8 bases, 10 bases remained unmatched. The germline CDR1 and CDR2 sequences are SGDLS and YYNGEE. CDR3 DNA sequence: TGTGCCAGCAGCCCGGCCAGCGGGGGGATGGATGAGCAGTTCTTC. Its protein is CASSPASGGMDEQFF.

The gene calls are TRBV19 and TRBJ2-7; TRBD2 agrees at 8 bases. V trimming: 6 bases; J trimming: 2 bases; junction bases outside the gene matches: 6. Germline V gene sequence: CDR1 LNHDA, CDR2 SQIVND (reference sequence). This CDR3 contains 14 residues. In DNA form, the CDR3 reads TGTGCCAGTAGCCCGGGAGGGTTCACCTACGAGCAGTACTTC. This sequence encodes CASSPGGFTYEQYF. Full variable domain (missing parts from reference TRBV19 and TRBJ2-7): DGGITQSPKYLFRKEGQNVTLSCEQNLNHDAMYWYRQDPGQGLRLIYYSQIVNDFQKGDIAEGYSVSREKKESFPLTVTSAQKNPTAFYLCASSPGGFTYEQYFGPGTRLTVT.

This chain joins TRBV6-6 and TRBJ1-1; D unresolved. Trimming pared 8 bases from V and 5 bases from J, leaving 12 bases between. Germline CDR1 is MNHNY and CDR2 is SVGAGI (reference sequence). This CDR3 spans 12 amino acids. In nucleotides, the CDR3 is TGTGCCAGCGGTCGGAAAAGAACTGAAGCTTTCTTT. It translates to CASGRKRTEAFF.

This chain uses TRBV11-3 with TRBJ2-2; 9 bases agree with TRBD2. Germline V lookup: CDR1 SGHNT, CDR2 YENEEA. CDR3 length equals 15 residues. J was trimmed by 6 bases and V by 1 base; bases with no gene match: 3. The CDR3 spells CASSLGVAGAGELFF. CDR3 coding DNA: TGTGCCAGCAGCTTAGGAGTAGCGGGAGCCGGGGAGCTGTTTTTT.

The chain joins TRBV9 to TRBJ2-3, with TRBD1 as a possible D gene (6 bases). This CDR3 comprises 15 residues. V lost 0 bases and J 2 bases, leaving 10 bases between the germline ends. Germline assignment: CDR1 SGDLS and CDR2 YYNGEE. As DNA, the CDR3 is TGTGCCAGCAGCGTAGAGGGGGAGATCACAGATACGCAGTATTTT. Protein product: CASSVEGEITDTQYF.

V and J are TRBV6-6 and TRBJ1-6; D uncertain. The V end was cut by 10 bases, the J end by 7 bases, with 14 bases between. This CDR3 is built from 13 residues. Germline-derived CDR1 and CDR2 are MNHNY and SVGAGI (reference sequence). The CDR3 here is CATSATVNSPLHF. The CDR3 DNA sequence: TGTGCCACTTCAGCTACGGTCAATTCACCCCTCCACTTT.

This clone was counted a single time. V usage is TRBV4-1 and J usage is TRBJ2-1; tentative D call: TRBD2 (7 bases). Germline-derived CDR1 and CDR2 are MGHRA and YSYEKL. V was pared by 0 bases and J by 15 bases, with 15 bases between. The CDR3 spans 13 residues. As DNA, the CDR3 is TGCGCCAGCAGCCAAGATAGGGGGGGCGTAGGGTTCTTC. Translated, it gives CASSQDRGGVGFF.

The chain is built from TRBV2 and TRBJ1-4; a weak D match, TRBD1 (5 bases). CDR3 length: 16 amino acids. Looked up from germline, CDR1 is SNHLY and CDR2 is FYNNEI. Trimming took off 10 bases at V and 3 bases at J, with 21 bases between the two ends. CDR3 residues: CAIKPGGEEANEKLFF. The CDR3, as DNA: TGTGCCATCAAACCCGGGGGGGAAGAAGCTAATGAAAAACTGTTTTTT.

The rearrangement links TRBV7-9 to TRBJ1-2, with D possibly TRBD1 on 6 matching bases. The CDR3 is 14 residues long. Trimming took 4 bases from V and 4 from J, leaving 13 bases between them. Looked up from germline, CDR1 is SEHNR and CDR2 is FQNEAQ (reference sequence). The CDR3 reads CASSSPGQSYGYTF. The DNA for the CDR3 is TGTGCCAGCAGCTCTCCGGGACAAAGCTATGGCTACACCTTC.

This chain links TRBV7-9 with TRBJ1-4; D is possibly TRBD1 (5 bases). V lost 5 bases to trimming and J lost 8 bases, with 30 bases between them. The CDR3 is 19 amino acids. Germline assignment: CDR1 SEHNR and CDR2 FQNEAQ (reference sequence). As DNA, the CDR3 is TGTGCCAGCAGCCCTGGGACTTCGACATGGGCCTCGACGCGAGAAAAACTGTTTTTT. Amino acids: CASSPGTSTWASTREKLFF.

J is TRBJ1-1 and V is TRBV5-4; TRBD1 might be the D (5 bases). Germline CDR1 and CDR2: SGHNT and YYREEE (reference sequence). This CDR3 has 13 residues. V was clipped by 2 bases and J by 2 bases, with 7 bases between them. CDR3 in amino acids: CASSLRDNTEAFF. The CDR3 DNA sequence: TGTGCCAGCAGCTTAAGGGACAACACTGAAGCTTTCTTT.

The J gene is TRBJ2-1, the V gene TRBV7-9; either TRBD1 or TRBD2 may supply D (5 bases each). The V end lost 3 bases, the J end lost 10 bases, and 16 bases lay between the germline ends. CDR1 and CDR2 (germline): SEHNR, FQNEAQ (reference sequence). This CDR3 contains 14 residues. The CDR3 coding sequence is TGTGCCAGCAGCTTCTCCCCCGGGGCAGGGGAGCAGTTCTTC. Amino acid sequence: CASSFSPGAGEQFF.

The V gene is TRBV28, the J gene TRBJ2-3; TRBD1 might be the D (5 bases). CDR1 MDHEN and CDR2 SYDVKM come from the germline V gene. This CDR3 has 13 residues. The ends were cut back, 4 bases at V and 14 bases at J, with 19 bases in the middle. The chain's CDR3 is CASSSGRTLPTYF. Here the CDR3 DNA reads TGTGCCAGCAGTTCCGGGCGGACACTTCCTACGTATTTT. The full variable domain, in which reference TRBV28 and TRBJ2-3 provide the parts outside the CDR3, is DVKVTQSSRYLVKRTGEKVFLECVQDMDHENMFWYRQDPGLGLRLIYFSYDVKMKEKGDIPEGYSVSREKKERFSLILESASTNQTSMYLCASSSGRTLPTYFGPGTRLTVL.

As DNA, the CDR3 is TGTGCCAGCAGTTACTCCTTTTTGGATACTGAAGCTTTCTTT. Amino acid sequence: CASSYSFLDTEAFF. This rearrangement joins TRBV6-5 to TRBJ1-1; D is ambiguous. Trimming took 0 bases from V and 5 from J, leaving 10 bases between them. Germline V gene lookup returns CDR1 MNHEY and CDR2 SVGAGI. The CDR3 is 14 amino acids.

This chain joins TRBV2 and TRBJ1-1; 9 positions agree with TRBD1. Trimming took 2 bases from V and 5 from J; bases not matched to a gene: 6. Looked up from germline, CDR1 is SNHLY and CDR2 is FYNNEI. The CDR3 has 15 amino acids. CDR3 in amino acids: CASSESQDRGTEAFF. DNA of the CDR3: TGTGCCAGCAGTGAATCTCAGGACAGGGGTACTGAAGCTTTCTTT.

The rearrangement links TRBV30 to TRBJ1-2; 10 bases align to TRBD1. Germline CDR1 and CDR2: GTSNPN and SVGIG (reference sequence). V lost 2 bases, J lost 3 bases, and 3 bases stayed unmatched. CDR3 size: 14 residues. The CDR3 DNA reads as TGTGCCTGGAGTTCCGGGACAGGGGACTATGGCTACACCTTC. Amino acids: CAWSSGTGDYGYTF.

The rearrangement links TRBV7-9 to TRBJ2-1; D not resolved. The CDR3 runs 13 residues. The germline gives CDR1 SEHNR, CDR2 FQNEAQ (reference sequence). Trimming shortened V by 6 bases and J by 4 bases, and 10 bases separated the two germline ends. CDR3 region: CASSPSAYNEQFF. Here the CDR3 DNA reads TGTGCCAGCAGTCCATCCGCTTACAATGAGCAGTTCTTC.

This clone was found once. The chain couples TRBV4-1 to TRBJ2-3, with 9 positions matching TRBD2. The CDR3 consists of 16 residues. J lost 0 bases, V lost 6 bases, and 7 bases had no gene match. From germline, CDR1 is MGHRA and CDR2 YSYEKL. CDR3 sequence: CASSQTSGISTDTQYF. CDR3 in DNA: TGCGCCAGCAGTCAGACTAGCGGTATTAGCACAGATACGCAGTATTTT.

The chain links TRBV27 to TRBJ2-7; 9 bases are a match to TRBD1. The CDR3 runs to 15 residues. V gave up 6 bases and J gave up 3 bases; unmatched junction bases: 9. Germline values: CDR1 MNHEY, CDR2 SMNVEV (reference sequence). CDR3 in DNA: TGTGCCAGCAGAACCGGGACAGGGTATAGCTACGAGCAGTACTTC. It is translated as CASRTGTGYSYEQYF.

The J gene is TRBJ2-3, the V gene TRBV4-2; TRBD2 matches 7 bases. Germline V lookup: CDR1 LGHNA, CDR2 YNFKEQ. The CDR3 runs 20 residues. J lost 1 base, V lost 4 bases, and 20 bases had no gene match. DNA for the CDR3: TGTGCCAGCAGCCCCAAATCCGCTAGCGGTCCTTGGGGTGGCACAGATACGCAGTATTTT. Translated, it gives CASSPKSASGPWGGTDTQYF.